The 17 T cell receptor delta chains below all came from one sample that was sequenced in a study of gamma-delta T cells after stem cell transplantation (dated by TCRdb to the mid-2010s). Library preparation used RT-PCR. TCRdb lists the instrument as Illumina MiSeq. TCRdb recomputed clones from the public reads with CATT; identical DNA rows were then combined. In this sample the table shows 2,500 to 3,000 delta-chain clones, 25% of which occur a single time. Around 7% of the sample belongs to the ten largest clones. Sample: gamma-delta T cells. The source of these receptors is a human donor. It is not recorded whose cells these are; they may come from a transplant donor.

This clone is large within its sample. This CDR3 is also generated by other DNA sequences in the sample. The genes are TRDV3 and TRDJ2; tentatively, D is TRDD3 (6 bases). CDR1 is TVYSNPD, CDR2 GDNSRS, per germline (reference sequence). The V end was cut by 3 bases, the J end by 4 bases, with 12 bases between. This CDR3 region has 13 residues. In DNA, the CDR3 is TGTGCCTTAATGGGGGTCCGGACAGCACAACTCTTCTTT. It translates to CALMGVRTAQLFF.

This clone is categorized as large (0.1 to 1%). The chain carries TRDV2 and TRDJ1; TRDD3 aligns across 10 bases. Losses at the gene ends were 5 bases for V and 0 bases for J; bases not matched to a gene: 8. Germline CDR1 GEAIGNYY, CDR2 EKD. The CDR3 has 16 amino acids. The CDR3 coding sequence is TGTGCCTGTGTCTCGTACTGGGGGATTGACACCGATAAACTCATCTTT. Amino acid sequence: CACVSYWGIDTDKLIF.

Regarding this clone: A far larger clone is one nucleotide away, so this likely arose from a read error. The V gene is TRDV2, the J gene TRDJ3; 13 nucleotides align to TRDD3. This CDR3 region has 22 residues. In germline, CDR1 is GEAIGNYY, CDR2 EKD. Trimming took 5 bases from V and 0 from J; bases not matched to a gene: 15. This CDR3 reads CACGSLPTYWGIRSWDTRQMFF. CDR3 nucleotide sequence: TGTGCCTGTGGCAGCCTTCCTACTTACTGGGGGATACGCTCCTGGGACACCCGACAGATGTTTTTC.

By sample share, this clone is large (0.1 to 1%). This rearrangement joins TRDV1 to TRDJ1; the D is unclear. CDR3 length: 11 amino acids. Trimming removed 4 bases at V and 2 bases at J, with 2 bases between. Germline lookup yields CDR1 TSWWSYY and CDR2 QGS. The CDR3: CALGATDKLIF. As DNA, the CDR3 is TGTGCTCTTGGGGCGACCGATAAACTCATCTTT.

This rearrangement joins TRDV1 to TRDJ1; 12 nucleotides agree with TRDD3. The CDR3 covers 23 residues. CDR1 and CDR2 (germline): TSWWSYY, QGS. V lost 0 bases to trimming and J lost 0 bases; unmatched junction nucleotides: 20. The CDR3 spells CALGELRGALPLGDTGYTDKLIF. The CDR3 DNA follows: TGTGCTCTTGGGGAACTAAGAGGGGCCCTTCCTCTGGGGGATACGGGGTACACCGATAAACTCATCTTT.

With respect to this clone: A much larger clone lies a single base off, so this may be a read error. Distinct nucleotide sequences in the sample also encode this CDR3. This chain joins TRDV2 and TRDJ1, with 13 bases matching TRDD3. Germline lookup yields CDR1 GEAIGNYY and CDR2 EKD. V lost 0 bases to trimming and J lost 4 bases; unmatched junction nucleotides: 22. This CDR3 region has 22 residues. The CDR3 loop reads CACDTGPRSPTGGYAFRDKLIF. In DNA, the CDR3 is TGTGCCTGTGACACCGGCCCACGTTCCCCTACTGGGGGATACGCGTTCCGCGATAAACTCATCTTT.

This clone turned up a few times. Since a much larger clone is just one base distant, this may be a read error. The chain joins TRAV29/DV5 to TRDJ2, with 8 bases aligning to TRDD3. The trim removed 0 bases at V and 8 bases at J, leaving 6 bases unmatched. The CDR3 has 14 residues. Germline assignment: CDR1 NSMFDY and CDR2 ISSIKDK. This CDR3 reads CAASAGDSRAQLFF. The CDR3 bases are TGTGCAGCAAGCGCGGGGGATAGTCGGGCACAACTCTTCTTT.

Notes on this clone: This could be a read error, since a much larger clone is one nucleotide away. V gene TRDV2 combines with J gene TRDJ1; 10 positions match TRDD3. V gave up 0 bases and J gave up 5 bases; unmatched junction bases: 5. The V gene's germline CDR1 is GEAIGNYY and CDR2 EKD. CDR3 length: 15 residues. Here the CDR3 DNA reads TGTGCCTGTGACACCGGGGGGATACGGACGGATAAACTCATCTTT. Encoded protein: CACDTGGIRTDKLIF.

This clone is classed as medium-sized. This chain uses TRAV29/DV5 with TRDJ3; TRDD3 matches 7 bases. The CDR3 is made up of 17 amino acids. Looked up from germline, CDR1 is NSMFDY and CDR2 is ISSIKDK. V lost 1 base to trimming and J lost 2 bases; unmatched junction nucleotides: 6. CDR3 protein: CAASFWGPPWDTRQMFF. The CDR3 coding sequence is TGTGCAGCAAGCTTCTGGGGGCCACCCTGGGACACCCGACAGATGTTTTTC.

On this clone itself: The junction and the germline gene differ at one end; a read error may be behind it. The chain combines TRDV1 with TRDJ1; 7 bases are a match to TRDD3. This CDR3 is built from 19 residues. CDR1 is TSWWSYY and CDR2 is QGS in the germline V gene. The CDR3 DNA follows: TGTGCTATTGGGGACAGTACCAAACTCGGAAGGTGGGGGAGAGGTTGGCTCATCTTT. This sequence encodes CAIGDSTKLGRWGRGWLIF.

This clone is deemed large. V and J are TRDV2 and TRDJ3, with a weak D call TRDD3 (6 bases). V lost 3 bases and J 3 bases, leaving 17 bases between the germline ends. The CDR3 runs 18 residues. Germline-derived CDR1 and CDR2 are GEAIGNYY and EKD. CDR3 coding DNA: TGTGCCTGTGACCCCGTCTGGGGCTCTAACTGGGACACCCGACAGATGTTTTTC. This gives the protein CACDPVWGSNWDTRQMFF.

In its sample, this clone ranks as large. Different DNA sequences within this sample yield the same CDR3. V gene TRAV29/DV5 combines with J gene TRDJ2; TRDD3 agrees at 8 bases. The germline gives CDR1 NSMFDY, CDR2 ISSIKDK. Unmatched junction bases numbered 7, after V lost 0 bases and J lost 9 bases. The CDR3 spans 14 residues. As DNA, the CDR3 is TGTGCAGCAAGCGCGGGGGATAGTCGGTCACAACTCTTCTTT. It is translated as CAASAGDSRSQLFF.

A remark on this clone: Given a far larger clone just one base away, this is likely a sequencing read error. V and J are TRDV2 and TRDJ2; TRDD3 agrees at 8 bases. Germline V CDR1 and CDR2: GEAIGNYY, EKD. This CDR3 contains 20 residues. Here the CDR3 reads CACATLLHSGILHGTAQLFF. The CDR3 DNA reads as TGTGCCTGTGCCACCCTTCTACACTCGGGGATACTCCATGGGACAGCACAACTCTTCTTT.

In regard to this clone: The junction does not match germline at one end; this may be a read error. The chain uses TRDV2 and TRDJ3; 13 positions match TRDD3. The CDR3 covers 21 residues. The germline gives CDR1 GEAIGNYY, CDR2 EKD. In nucleotides, the CDR3 is TGTGCCTGTGACACCGTACTGGGGGATACGTATTTCTCCTGTGACACCCGACAGATGTTTTTC. Protein product: CACDTVLGDTYFSCDTRQMFF.

About this clone itself: A read error may account for a junction end that differs from germline. The gene calls are TRDV1 and TRDJ1, with D perhaps matching TRDD3 (5 bases). Germline lookup yields CDR1 TSWWSYY and CDR2 QGS. The CDR3 totals 19 residues. DNA for the CDR3: TGTGCTATTGGGGAAACCGCCCCCTTGGTGAGACGCCGGGACGATAAACTCATCTTT. Translation gives CAIGETAPLVRRRDDKLIF.

This clone was counted a few times. The sample contains more than one DNA sequence encoding this CDR3. The genes are TRDV1 and TRDJ1; TRDD3 matches 11 bases. The germline V gene has CDR1 TSWWSYY and CDR2 QGS. The CDR3 sequence is 23 residues long. The trim removed 1 base at V and 0 bases at J, leaving 22 bases unmatched. Here the CDR3 reads CALGERKGLPRNWGILNTDKLIF. DNA of the CDR3: TGTGCTCTTGGGGAACGAAAAGGTCTTCCAAGGAACTGGGGGATATTGAACACCGATAAACTCATCTTT.

By its share, this clone is medium-sized (0.01 to 0.1%). The chain couples TRDV1 to TRDJ1; TRDD3 is a possible D gene (6 bases). From germline, CDR1 is TSWWSYY and CDR2 QGS. This CDR3 comprises 17 residues. Trimming removed 5 bases from V and 5 bases from J, with 24 bases in between. The CDR3 sequence: CALGYRGYGGLLDKLIF. For the CDR3, the DNA is TGTGCTCTTGGGTACCGGGGGTACGGGGGACTCCTTGATAAACTCATCTTT.